The rows below give T cell receptor beta chains drawn from one sample of a study of OX40 agonist ivuxolimab in advanced cancers. Clones were read by immunoSEQ multiplex PCR, and TCRdb kept only the in-frame ones, dropping some. The sample records about 84,000 clones, roughly nine tenths being singletons. This specimen was CD4+ or CD8+ T cells sorted from blood, taken in a trial of the OX40 agonist ivuxolimab. All receptors come from an adult with an advanced solid tumor such as melanoma, head and neck, liver or kidney cancer. The CDR3 runs from the conserved cysteine through the conserved F or W. The D gene is left open where the match is weak. Not every row has a clone size; where given, it reads once, few, many or a size class.

D: TRBD2
size: NA
V: TRBV18
J: TRBJ2-7
DNA: TGTGCCAGCTCACCAGGGGGGGGAGCGTACGAGCAGTACTTC
CDR3: CASSPGGGAYEQYF

D: TRBD2
size: NA
V: TRBV7-9
J: TRBJ2-1
DNA: TGTGCCAGCAGCTTACGACTAGCGGAGTCCAATGAGCAGTTCTTC
CDR3: CASSLRLAESNEQFF

D: NA
size: NA
V: TRBV6-5
J: TRBJ1-2
DNA: TGTGCCAGCAGTTACGGCGGGGCGTTCAACTATGGCTACACCTTC
CDR3: CASSYGGAFNYGYTF

D: TRBD2
size: once
V: TRBV27
J: TRBJ2-1
DNA: TGTGCCAGCAGTTTAACGAGGACTAGCGGGGGGAATGAGCAGTTCTTC
CDR3: CASSLTRTSGGNEQFF

D: NA
size: NA
V: TRBV7-2
J: TRBJ2-3
DNA: TGTGCCAGCAGCTTCAGGGGGGAAGATACGCAGTATTTT
CDR3: CASSFRGEDTQYF

D: TRBD1
size: NA
V: TRBV28
J: TRBJ2-7
DNA: TGTGCCAGCAGTTCCTACAGGGGGCGCCTCGAGCAGTACTTC
CDR3: CASSSYRGRLEQYF

D: NA
size: NA
V: TRBV5-5
J: TRBJ2-7
DNA: TGTGCCAGCAGCTCCCAAGGCCTAGCCGCCTACGAGCAGTACTTC
CDR3: CASSSQGLAAYEQYF

D: NA
size: NA
V: TRBV28
J: TRBJ1-2
DNA: TGTGCCAGCAGTTCAACAACTATTGGCTATGGCTACACCTTC
CDR3: CASSSTTIGYGYTF

D: NA
size: NA
V: TRBV2
J: TRBJ1-2
DNA: TGTGCCAGCAGGGCTACACTCGAGGGCGGCTACACCTTC
CDR3: CASRATLEGGYTF

D: NA
size: NA
V: TRBV7-3
J: TRBJ2-1
DNA: TGTGCCAGCAGTTCCGGATACCGGACCGTAAGGGATGAGCAGTTCTTC
CDR3: CASSSGYRTVRDEQFF

D: TRBD2
size: NA
V: TRBV5-1
J: TRBJ2-3
DNA: TGCGCCAGCAGCTTCGGGACTAGCACCACAGATACGCAGTATTTT
CDR3: CASSFGTSTTDTQYF

D: NA
size: NA
V: TRBV7-9
J: TRBJ2-6
DNA: TGTGCCAGCAGCTTAGTTAATGCCGGGGCCAACGTCCTGACTTTC
CDR3: CASSLVNAGANVLTF

D: TRBD2
size: NA
V: TRBV4-2
J: TRBJ2-1
DNA: TGTGCCAGCAGCCAAGACCCGAGCGGGAGAGGGTACAATGAGCAGTTCTTC
CDR3: CASSQDPSGRGYNEQFF

D: NA
size: few
V: TRBV7-2
J: TRBJ1-3
DNA: TGTGCCAGCAGCTTAGACGGTTCTGGAAACACCATATATTTT
CDR3: CASSLDGSGNTIYF

D: TRBD2
size: NA
V: TRBV6-5
J: TRBJ2-3
DNA: TGTGCCAGCAGTTACCGCCGGGACTACGATACGCAGTATTTT
CDR3: CASSYRRDYDTQYF

D: NA
size: NA
V: TRBV5-4
J: TRBJ2-5
DNA: TGTGCCAGCAGCTTTCGCGTCGACGAGACCCAGTACTTC
CDR3: CASSFRVDETQYF

D: NA
size: NA
V: TRBV7-8
J: TRBJ1-5
DNA: TGTGCCAGCAGCGGACGGCATAGCAATCAGCCCCAGCATTTT
CDR3: CASSGRHSNQPQHF

D: NA
size: NA
V: TRBV18
J: TRBJ2-1
DNA: TGTGCCAGCTCACAATACCGGGACTCAACCTACAATGAGCAGTTCTTC
CDR3: CASSQYRDSTYNEQFF

D: NA
size: NA
V: TRBV6-5
J: TRBJ2-3
DNA: TGTGCCAGCAGTTACTCGGCCACCGGAACAGATACGCAGTATTTT
CDR3: CASSYSATGTDTQYF

D: NA
size: once
V: TRBV4-1
J: TRBJ2-3
DNA: TGCGCCAGCAGCCCTCTGACGGGGGTGACAGATACGCAGTATTTT
CDR3: CASSPLTGVTDTQYF

D: NA
size: NA
V: TRBV2
J: TRBJ1-2
DNA: TGTGCCAGCACAAAGGGACGATCACCTTTAACTAGAGGCTACACCTTC
CDR3: CASTKGRSPLTRGYTF

D: NA
size: once
V: TRBV5-1
J: TRBJ1-4
DNA: TGCGCCAGCAGCTTGGCCCATAATGAAAAACTGTTTTTT
CDR3: CASSLAHNEKLFF

D: TRBD1
size: NA
V: TRBV18
J: TRBJ2-6
DNA: TGTGCCAGCTCACCGGGACAGGGACTCTCTGGGGCCAACGTCCTGACTTTC
CDR3: CASSPGQGLSGANVLTF

D: NA
size: once
V: TRBV14
J: TRBJ2-7
DNA: TGTGCCAGCAGCCTTGGACTCCTCTACGAGCAGTACTTC
CDR3: CASSLGLLYEQYF

D: TRBD1
size: NA
V: TRBV27
J: TRBJ1-5
DNA: TGTGCCAGCAGTATCTCCGACAGGGTACTTCAGCCCCAGCATTTT
CDR3: CASSISDRVLQPQHF

D: NA
size: NA
V: TRBV5-6
J: TRBJ2-5
DNA: TGTGCCAGCAGCTTCTCACCGTCAGGGCTGGGAGAGACCCAGTACTTC
CDR3: CASSFSPSGLGETQYF

D: NA
size: NA
V: TRBV5-1
J: TRBJ2-1
DNA: TGCGCCAGCAGCTCCATAATAGGTGGGGCGAATGAGCAGTTCTTC
CDR3: CASSSIIGGANEQFF